Listed below are T cell receptor beta chains from one sample, sequenced in a study of a mutant IDH1 vaccine in newly diagnosed glioma. The repertoire was sequenced with immunoSEQ multiplex PCR; TCRdb's copy has only in-frame clones and lacks some. The sample includes about 16,000 clones, about 95% of them seen just once. Here the sequenced sample was peripheral blood mononuclear cells (PBMCs), taken from a glioma patient treated with radiotherapy, temozolomide or both. These receptors were collected from a woman aged 18-30 years with glioma. Some clones in this sample may be carry-over from other donors' samples. CDR3s leave out the opening cysteine and the closing phenylalanine or tryptophan.

>TRBV5-1|TRBJ2-7|14
ASSLAKDRGPYEQY
>TRBV7-2|TRBJ2-7|13
ASSLGSGSGYEQY
>TRBV5-4|TRBJ1-2|17
ASSLSFGTGGNFFDGYT
>TRBV13|TRBJ2-7|11
ASSRTGGYEQY
>TRBV19|TRBJ1-5|16
ASSPGTGEVYSNQPQH
>TRBV19|TRBJ2-7|11
ATRQGLSYEQY
>TRBV14|TRBJ2-7|9
ASSRSYEQY
>TRBV5-6|TRBJ2-1|13
ASSLLTGVYNEQF
>TRBV5-4|TRBJ2-7|12
ASSLDRISGEQY
>TRBV21-1|TRBJ2-2|9
ASSKERELF